The 20 T cell receptor beta chains given below trace back to one sample, sequenced in a study of T cell changes during pregnancy in multiple sclerosis. This table comes from immunoSEQ multiplex PCR, and its TCRdb copy is limited to in-frame clones, with some not included. The sample contains 38,000 or so clones, 90% of which appear only once. The starting material was CD4+ T cells from peripheral blood mononuclear cells, obtained in the second trimester of pregnancy. The receptors shown here come from a female donor with multiple sclerosis, enrolled in a pregnancy study.

The rearrangement joins TRBV11-2 to TRBJ2-4; D is perhaps TRBD2 (6 bases). The length of the CDR3 is 14 residues. Germline loops: CDR1 SGHAT, CDR2 FQNNGV. V gave up 3 bases and J gave up 5 bases, with 11 bases separating them. The CDR3 sequence: CASSFGGLENIQYF. The CDR3 DNA follows: TGTGCCAGCAGCTTCGGGGGTTTGGAAAACATTCAGTACTTC.

CDR3 DNA: TGTGCCAGCAGTTTAGGGGCCCTCGTGGGGGAGACCCAGTACTTC. Protein sequence: CASSLGALVGETQYF. The V and J genes are TRBV28 and TRBJ2-5; D may be TRBD1 (5 bases). CDR1 and CDR2 (germline): MDHEN, SYDVKM. V was cut by 2 bases and J by 5 bases, with 15 bases left in between. This CDR3 contains 15 residues.

This CDR3 reads CASSLTGNSNQPQHF. The CDR3 region has the DNA TGTGCCAGCAGCCTGACAGGGAACAGCAATCAGCCCCAGCATTTT. This chain uses TRBV7-2 with TRBJ1-5; 7 nucleotides align to TRBD1. This CDR3 has 15 residues. V shed 5 bases and J 1 base; nucleotides not matched to a gene: 5. Per germline, CDR1 SGHTA and CDR2 FQGNSA.

This clone was detected only a few times. The rearrangement joins TRBV5-1 to TRBJ2-5; D unresolved. The length of the CDR3 is 14 residues. The V gene's germline CDR1 is SGHRS and CDR2 YFSETQ. V was cut by 2 bases and J by 2 bases, with 10 bases left in between. CDR3 region: CASSLDLDQETQYF. DNA for the CDR3: TGCGCCAGCAGCTTAGATCTAGATCAAGAGACCCAGTACTTC.

The J gene is TRBJ2-5, the V gene TRBV28; 11 nucleotides align to TRBD2. The CDR3 contains 15 residues. The V gene end was trimmed by 2 bases and the J gene end by 5 bases; junction bases not matched to a gene: 4. Germline-derived CDR1 and CDR2 are MDHEN and SYDVKM. The CDR3 sequence is CASSLSSGRAETQYF. The CDR3 region has the DNA TGTGCCAGCAGTTTAAGTAGCGGGAGGGCCGAGACCCAGTACTTC.

This chain uses TRBV11-2 with TRBJ2-6; 8 positions match TRBD2. Looked up from germline, CDR1 is SGHAT and CDR2 is FQNNGV. The CDR3 length is 17 residues. Trimming took 5 bases from V and 0 from J; bases not matched to a gene: 6. The CDR3 sequence is CASSTQRGSSGANVLTF. CDR3 sequence (DNA): TGTGCCAGCAGCACGCAGCGGGGGAGCTCTGGGGCCAACGTCCTGACTTTC.

This clone has just one count. The chain is built from TRBV7-2 and TRBJ2-7, with 7 bases matching TRBD1. Germline CDR1 reads SGHTA; CDR2 reads FQGNSA. V lost 5 bases to trimming and J lost 4 bases; unmatched junction nucleotides: 11. This CDR3 region has 15 residues. This CDR3 reads CASSLNPGQTYEQYF. The CDR3 DNA is TGTGCCAGCAGCCTTAATCCGGGACAGACTTACGAGCAGTACTTC.

The chain is built from TRBV4-2 and TRBJ2-7; possibly TRBD2 for D (5 bases). V was shortened by 1 base and J by 2 bases, with 9 bases between the two germline ends. Per the germline V gene, CDR1 is LGHNA and CDR2 is YNFKEQ. The CDR3 is 14 amino acids. In DNA form, the CDR3 reads TGTGCCAGCAGCCAAGGCCGGGGTACCTACGAGCAGTACTTC. Protein sequence: CASSQGRGTYEQYF.

J is TRBJ2-3 and V is TRBV14; a possible D gene is TRBD1 (5 bases). Deletions cut 2 bases from V and 5 bases from J, with 11 bases between. This CDR3 comprises 14 residues. Germline CDR1 SGHDN, CDR2 FVKESK. As DNA, the CDR3 is TGTGCCAGCAGCCAATATCAGGGTAAAGATACGCAGTATTTT. Translating gives CASSQYQGKDTQYF.

A few counts support this clone. The J gene is TRBJ2-2, the V gene TRBV6-4; TRBD1 is a possible D gene (6 bases). V was trimmed by 8 bases and J by 0 bases, leaving 19 bases between them. Germline V lookup: CDR1 MRHNA, CDR2 SNTAGT. The CDR3 has 17 amino acids. The CDR3 protein is CASVIRDIGPNTGELFF. The DNA for the CDR3 is TGTGCCAGCGTAATACGGGACATTGGACCGAACACCGGGGAGCTGTTTTTT.

The genes are TRBV7-2 and TRBJ2-3; 7 bases match TRBD1. Trimming cost V 2 bases and J 2 bases; bases outside gene matches: 7. The CDR3 is 16 residues long. Germline lookup yields CDR1 SGHTA and CDR2 FQGNSA. In DNA, the CDR3 is TGTGCCAGCAGCTTAATCGGGACAGCAAACACAGATACGCAGTATTTT. Translated, it gives CASSLIGTANTDTQYF. Together with reference TRBV7-2 and TRBJ2-3, the CDR3 gives the full variable domain: GAGVSQSPSNKVTEKGKDVELRCDPISGHTALYWYRQSLGQGLEFLIYFQGNSAPDKSGLPSDRFSAERTGGSVSTLTIQRTQQEDSAVYLCASSLIGTANTDTQYFGPGTRLTVL.

The chain employs TRBV27 and TRBJ1-5; no clear D. Germline V lookup: CDR1 MNHEY, CDR2 SMNVEV (reference sequence). There are 12 residues in the CDR3. This CDR3 reads CAFGDSNQPQHF. CDR3 coding DNA: TGTGCGTTCGGGGATAGCAATCAGCCCCAGCATTTT.

CDR3 DNA sequence: TGTGCCAGCACCCGAGTAGCGGGCACAAACACCGGGGAGCTGTTTTTT. Residues: CASTRVAGTNTGELFF. The genes are TRBV7-2 and TRBJ2-2, with 7 bases that match TRBD2. There are 16 residues in the CDR3. V was clipped by 7 bases and J by 2 bases; unmatched bases: 10. Germline V lookup: CDR1 SGHTA, CDR2 FQGNSA. The whole variable domain, filled in from reference TRBV7-2 and TRBJ2-2, reads GAGVSQSPSNKVTEKGKDVELRCDPISGHTALYWYRQSLGQGLEFLIYFQGNSAPDKSGLPSDRFSAERTGGSVSTLTIQRTQQEDSAVYLCASTRVAGTNTGELFFGEGSRLTVL.

The genes are TRBV15 and TRBJ2-2; D is undetermined. Between the trimmed V and J ends, which lost 8 bases and 2 bases, there was a span of 12 bases. Per germline, CDR1 LNHNV and CDR2 YYDKDF (reference sequence). This CDR3 is 14 amino acids long. DNA for the CDR3: TGTGCCACCTCCCCGAAGCCCAACACCGGGGAGCTGTTTTTT. Its protein is CATSPKPNTGELFF.

The chain employs TRBV7-2 and TRBJ1-1, with D unresolved. Trimming cost V 1 base and J 1 base, with 7 bases left between them. This CDR3 has 14 amino acids. From germline, CDR1 is SGHTA and CDR2 FQGNSA. The CDR3 region is CASSLGRANTEAFF. In DNA, the CDR3 is TGTGCCAGCAGCTTAGGGCGGGCGAACACTGAAGCTTTCTTT.

This chain joins TRBV2 and TRBJ2-1; D is perhaps TRBD2 (6 bases). Trimming left V 6 bases short and J 8 bases short, with 17 bases between. Germline CDR1 SNHLY, CDR2 FYNNEI. This CDR3 comprises 14 residues. CDR3 protein: CASRGTPTVYEQFF. The CDR3 nucleotides read TGTGCCAGCAGGGGGACTCCCACGGTGTATGAGCAGTTCTTC. The whole variable domain, remainder taken from reference TRBV2 and TRBJ2-1, is EPEVTQTPSHQVTQMGQEVILRCVPISNHLYFYWYRQILGQKVEFLVSFYNNEISEKSEIFDDQFSVERPDGSNFTLKIRSTKLEDSAMYFCASRGTPTVYEQFFGPGTRLTVL.

The rearrangement joins TRBV23-1 to TRBJ1-2, with 9 bases matching TRBD1. TRBV23-1 is labeled an ORF, and its function is uncertain. The ends lost 3 bases at V and 6 bases at J; junction bases unmatched: 11. The CDR3 loop spans 16 amino acids. CDR3 nucleotide sequence: TGCGCCAGCAGTCACCAAAAACAGGGGGCGCGGGATGGCTACACCTTC. This codes for CASSHQKQGARDGYTF.

The gene calls are TRBV7-3 and TRBJ2-7; the match to TRBD2 covers 7 bases. The CDR3 contains 15 residues. Germline lookup yields CDR1 SGHTA and CDR2 FQGTGA. V trimming: 4 bases; J trimming: 0 bases; junction bases outside the gene matches: 6. CDR3 DNA: TGTGCCAGCAGCTCCCTGCGGGGGACCTCCTACGAGCAGTACTTC. It is translated as CASSSLRGTSYEQYF.

The chain carries TRBV4-3 and TRBJ1-2, with 7 bases identical to TRBD1. The V segment lost 1 base and the J segment 9 bases; nucleotides outside the gene matches: 8. CDR3 length equals 14 residues. Germline CDR1 reads LGHNA; CDR2 reads YSLEER. CDR3 sequence (DNA): TGCGCCAGCAGCCAAGTGACAGGACAGGCCCGCTACACCTTC. Its translation: CASSQVTGQARYTF.

This chain connects TRBV29-1 to TRBJ2-5; maybe TRBD1 (5 bases). CDR3 length: 14 amino acids. V lost 4 bases and J lost 5, with 17 bases in between. Germline-derived CDR1 and CDR2 are SQVTM and ANQGSEA. The CDR3 sequence: CSVASRASWETQYF. CDR3 nucleotide sequence: TGCAGCGTTGCGAGCAGGGCCTCCTGGGAGACCCAGTACTTC.